This T cell receptor beta chain was sequenced during a study of CD8+ T cells in alopecia areata. Study conclusions and caveats: Normal scalp had lower clonality than lesional scalp, with alopecia totalis/universalis lesions showing this most strongly. Sharing of TCRs across patients appeared less clear than in mice, possibly for HLA-related reasons. Tissue-resident alphabeta T cells belonging to normal skin likewise get sequenced within scalp specimens.

About this clone itself: Its antigen remains unidentified.

PBMCs were stained for CD3, CD4 and CD8, and CD4+ and CD8+ T cells were sorted. RNA extraction and reverse transcription yielded cDNA as sequencing template. The method was immunoSEQ multiplex PCR; TCRdb's version includes in-frame clones alone and lacks a portion of them. The sample has 140,000 or so clones; around 62% are singletons. The CDR3 contains 16 residues. The V gene end was trimmed by 1 base and the J gene end by 2 bases; junction bases not matched to a gene: 8. Germline V gene lookup returns CDR1 MGHDK and CDR2 SYGVNS. The chain couples TRBV25-1 to TRBJ2-7; TRBD1 aligns across 7 bases. Specimen: CD8+ T cells sorted from blood. The TCR originated in a human donor in good health. Written as DNA, the CDR3 is TGTGCCAGCAGTGAATTGGTTAGGACAGGAGCCTACGAGCAGTACTTC. Its protein is CASSELVRTGAYEQYF.